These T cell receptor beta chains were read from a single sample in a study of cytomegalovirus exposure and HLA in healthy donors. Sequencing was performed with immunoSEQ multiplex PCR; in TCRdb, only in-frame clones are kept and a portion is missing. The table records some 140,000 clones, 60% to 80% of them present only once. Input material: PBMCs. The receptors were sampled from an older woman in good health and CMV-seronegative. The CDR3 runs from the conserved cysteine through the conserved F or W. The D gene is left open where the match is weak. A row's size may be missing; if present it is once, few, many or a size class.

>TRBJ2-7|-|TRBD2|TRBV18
TGTGCCAGCTCACGTACTAGCGGCGAATCCTACGAGCAGTACTTC
CASSRTSGESYEQYF
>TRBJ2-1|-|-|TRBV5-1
TGCGCCAGCAGAGTTAGCGAATGGAGCCGCAATGAGCAGTTCTTC
CASRVSEWSRNEQFF
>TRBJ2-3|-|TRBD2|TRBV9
TGTGCCAGCAGCGTAGGGAGTAGCGGGAGTCCAGATACGCAGTATTTT
CASSVGSSGSPDTQYF
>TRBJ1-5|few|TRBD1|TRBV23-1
TGCGCCAGCAGTCAATCACGGAAGGGGGCTGGACAGCCCCAGCATTTT
CASSQSRKGAGQPQHF
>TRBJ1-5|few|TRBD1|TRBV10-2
TGCGCCAGCAGTCCCGACAGGGGGCTTGGCAATCAGCCCCAGCATTTT
CASSPDRGLGNQPQHF
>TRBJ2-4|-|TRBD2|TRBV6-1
TGTGCCAGCAGTGGCATCCCGGGACTAGCTCGACTAATGGGGAAAAACATTCAGTACTTC
CASSGIPGLARLMGKNIQYF
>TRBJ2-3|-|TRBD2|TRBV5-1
TGCGCCAGCAGCTTGGAACTAGCGGGGAGCACAGATACGCAGTATTTT
CASSLELAGSTDTQYF
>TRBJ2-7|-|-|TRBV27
TGTGCCAGCAGTTTCAGTCAGTTAACCTACGAGCAGTACTTC
CASSFSQLTYEQYF
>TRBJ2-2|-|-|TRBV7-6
TGTGCCAGCAGCCGGGGGGACACCGCTGGCGGGGAGCTGTTTTTT
CASSRGDTAGGELFF
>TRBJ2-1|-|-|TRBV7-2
TGTGCCAGCAGCTTACAGGGGAGCTCCTACAATGAGCAGTTCTTC
CASSLQGSSYNEQFF
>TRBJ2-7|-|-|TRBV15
TGTGCCACCACGGAGGCGAACTCCTACGAGCAGTACTTC
CATTEANSYEQYF
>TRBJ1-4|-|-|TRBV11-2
TGTGCCAGCAGCTTAGATGGGGGCCTCCTACGGGGGGGAAAACTGTTTTTT
CASSLDGGLLRGGKLFF
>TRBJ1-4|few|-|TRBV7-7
TGTGCTAGCAGCTTAGCTCCGGGGGGGGCTCATAATGAAAAACTGTTTTTT
CASSLAPGGAHNEKLFF